This T cell receptor (beta chain) was captured by sequencing in a study of OX40 agonist ivuxolimab in advanced cancers. Study-level background: Dose-escalation patients had hepatocellular carcinoma, melanoma, renal cell or head and neck cancer.

Systemic immunosuppression or a history of autoimmune disease excluded patients. Assay used: immunoSEQ multiplex PCR; TCRdb lists only in-frame clones, some missing. The table lists 83,000 or so clones, roughly 85% of them singletons. The sequenced sample was CD4+ or CD8+ T cells sorted from blood, obtained in a trial of the OX40 agonist ivuxolimab. The receptor was derived from an adult with an advanced solid tumor such as melanoma, head and neck, liver or kidney cancer.

The CDR3 sequence: CASSAYRDEQFF. DNA for the CDR3: TGTGCCAGCTCCGCCTACAGGGATGAGCAGTTCTTC. The chain has TRBV11-2 and TRBJ2-1; a weak D match, TRBD1 (6 bases). The CDR3 is 12 amino acids. Per germline, CDR1 SGHAT and CDR2 FQNNGV. The germline V and J ends were trimmed by 8 bases and 8 bases, with 13 bases remaining between them.